The 31 T cell receptor beta chains below all came from one sample that was sequenced in a study of OX40 agonist ivuxolimab in advanced cancers. Generated by immunoSEQ multiplex PCR, the TCRdb table keeps only in-frame clones and is missing some. The table records around 55,000 clones, 80% to 90% of them present only once. Specimen: CD4+ or CD8+ T cells sorted from blood, collected in a trial of the OX40 agonist ivuxolimab. These receptors originate from an adult with an advanced solid tumor such as melanoma, head and neck, liver or kidney cancer.

This clone was detected once. The J gene is TRBJ1-3, the V gene TRBV28; D is unresolved. Trimming took off 1 base at V and 4 bases at J, with 11 bases between the two ends. The CDR3 has 15 residues. CDR1 MDHEN and CDR2 SYDVKM come from the germline V gene. CDR3 bases: TGTGCCAGCAGTTTATCCGGATTCTCCGGAAACACCATATATTTT. This encodes CASSLSGFSGNTIYF.

V is TRBV27 and J is TRBJ1-6; D ambiguous. Per the germline V gene, CDR1 is MNHEY and CDR2 is SMNVEV (reference sequence). Trimming cost V 0 bases and J 0 bases, with 6 bases left between them. The CDR3 is 16 amino acids. The chain's CDR3 is CASSLSAGSYNSPLHF. The CDR3, as DNA: TGTGCCAGCAGTTTATCGGCTGGCTCCTATAATTCACCCCTCCACTTT.

In nucleotides, the CDR3 is TGTGCCAGCAGCTTAGGAGTACAGCGGGATAAGGAGACCCAGTACTTC. This gives the protein CASSLGVQRDKETQYF. The rearrangement links TRBV11-2 to TRBJ2-5; 7 nucleotides align to TRBD2. Germline-derived CDR1 and CDR2 are SGHAT and FQNNGV. V shed 1 base, J shed 5 bases, and the junction held 10 bases outside the gene matches. CDR3 length: 16 residues.

The chain couples TRBV7-6 to TRBJ1-1, with D possibly TRBD1 on 6 matching bases. V lost 1 base, J lost 3 bases, and 12 bases lay in between. This CDR3 is 15 amino acids long. From germline, CDR1 is SGHVS and CDR2 FNYEAQ. The CDR3 protein is CASSLGGAPYTEAFF. In nucleotides, the CDR3 is TGTGCCAGCAGCTTAGGGGGGGCGCCTTACACTGAAGCTTTCTTT. The full variable domain, its missing parts supplied by reference TRBV7-6 and TRBJ1-1, is GAGVSQSPRYKVTKRGQDVALRCDPISGHVSLYWYRQALGQGPEFLTYFNYEAQQDKSGLPNDRFSAERPEGSISTLTIQRTEQRDSAMYRCASSLGGAPYTEAFFGQGTRLTVV.

This clone is a singleton in its sample. The chain employs TRBV6-1 and TRBJ2-7; a weak D match, TRBD2 (5 bases). Trimming left V 0 bases short and J 4 bases short, with 10 bases between. CDR1 MNHNS and CDR2 SASEGT come from the germline V gene. The CDR3 runs to 14 residues. The CDR3 region is CASSEALTGYEQYV. The CDR3 region has the DNA TGTGCCAGCAGTGAAGCCTTGACGGGGTACGAGCAGTACGTC.

This clone was detected only a few times. CDR3 sequence reads: CASSQEPGSGANVLTF. The DNA for the CDR3 is TGTGCCAGCAGCCAAGAACCGGGCTCTGGGGCCAACGTCCTGACTTTC. The rearrangement joins TRBV4-2 to TRBJ2-6, with D hard to call. This CDR3 comprises 16 residues. Germline CDR1 reads LGHNA; CDR2 reads YNFKEQ. The V end lost 0 bases, the J end lost 0 bases, and 6 bases lay between the germline ends.

The rearrangement links TRBV29-1 to TRBJ2-2; 9 positions agree with TRBD2. Germline V gene lookup returns CDR1 SQVTM and CDR2 ANQGSEA. The CDR3 runs 15 residues. Unmatched junction bases numbered 7, after V lost 0 bases and J lost 8 bases. CDR3 loop: CSVEDLVAGVGELFF. The CDR3 DNA reads as TGCAGCGTTGAAGATCTCGTAGCGGGAGTTGGGGAGCTGTTTTTT.

This chain joins TRBV6-5 and TRBJ2-5; possible D gene TRBD1, 5 bases. CDR1 is MNHEY, CDR2 SVGAGI, per germline. The CDR3 has 15 residues. V was trimmed by 2 bases and J by 4 bases, leaving 14 bases between them. CDR3 in amino acids: CASSYGAFARETQYF. The CDR3 DNA is TGTGCCAGCAGTTACGGGGCCTTCGCCCGAGAGACCCAGTACTTC.

The chain is built from TRBV6-6 and TRBJ2-1, with D maybe TRBD2 (6 bases). This CDR3 has 12 residues. CDR1 is MNHNY, CDR2 SVGAGI, per germline (reference sequence). The V end was cut by 6 bases, the J end by 6 bases, with 9 bases between. CDR3 sequence (DNA): TGTGCCAGCAGACTAGCCGCCAATGAGCAGTTCTTC. It specifies CASRLAANEQFF.

This chain links TRBV28 with TRBJ2-1; 10 nucleotides line up with TRBD2. This CDR3 region has 20 residues. Looked up from germline, CDR1 is MDHEN and CDR2 is SYDVKM. The V and J ends lost 3 bases and 4 bases, in that order; junction bases with no gene match: 18. The CDR3 nucleotides are TGTGCCAGCAGTTTCTCCCCTCGTAGCGGGAGGACCTCCGAATACAATGAGCAGTTCTTC. This gives the protein CASSFSPRSGRTSEYNEQFF.

The chain is built from TRBV28 and TRBJ1-4, with TRBD1 matching over 10 bases. Trimming removed 4 bases from V and 7 bases from J; junction bases left unmatched: 9. This CDR3 contains 16 residues. Germline lookup yields CDR1 MDHEN and CDR2 SYDVKM. The CDR3 region is CASSSVDRGSREKLFF. The CDR3 DNA reads TGTGCCAGCAGTTCAGTGGACAGGGGGTCTCGTGAAAAACTGTTTTTT.

This clone came up a few times. In DNA, the CDR3 is TGTGCCAGTGGGGACAGGGGGAACACTGAAGCTTTCTTT. Translated, it gives CASGDRGNTEAFF. V and J are TRBV6-6 and TRBJ1-1; TRBD1 aligns across 10 bases. V was clipped by 9 bases and J by 1 base; unmatched bases: 2. Germline V gene sequence: CDR1 MNHNY, CDR2 SVGAGI (reference sequence). CDR3 length equals 13 residues.

The V call is TRBV19, the J call TRBJ1-1, with D perhaps TRBD1 (6 bases). The CDR3 length is 13 residues. Looked up from germline, CDR1 is LNHDA and CDR2 is SQIVND (reference sequence). The V gene lost 11 bases and the J gene lost 4 bases, with 17 bases spanning the gap. CDR3 amino acids: CASKGGWGTEAFF. The CDR3 nucleotides are TGTGCCTCGAAGGGGGGCTGGGGCACTGAAGCTTTCTTT.

Here the CDR3 DNA reads TGTGCCAGCAGCCAAAGACCTATTTACGAGCAGTACTTC. This codes for CASSQRPIYEQYF. The chain uses TRBV4-2 and TRBJ2-7; no clear D gene. V was pared by 2 bases and J by 4 bases, with 9 bases between. Germline CDR1 reads LGHNA; CDR2 reads YNFKEQ. This CDR3 comprises 13 residues.

The CDR3 nucleotides are TGTGCCAGCAGTTACCGGGTTGAAGCTTTCTTT. This gives the protein CASSYRVEAFF. The chain recombines TRBV5-6 with TRBJ1-1; D gene ambiguous. Trimming pared 5 bases from V and 7 bases from J, leaving 9 bases between. The CDR3 totals 11 residues. Per the germline V gene, CDR1 is SGHDT and CDR2 is YYEEEE.

The genes are TRBV4-2 and TRBJ2-1, with TRBD2 matching 7 bases. J lost 12 bases, V lost 0 bases, and 17 bases had no gene match. From germline, CDR1 is LGHNA and CDR2 YNFKEQ. The CDR3 runs to 17 residues. Here the CDR3 reads CASSQDLGGGEYGGQFF. CDR3 in DNA: TGTGCCAGCAGCCAAGATCTTGGGGGAGGGGAGTACGGGGGGCAGTTCTTC.

The V and J genes are TRBV5-1 and TRBJ2-2; D is perhaps TRBD1 (5 bases). CDR1 and CDR2 from the germline V gene are SGHRS and YFSETQ. The CDR3 sequence is 15 residues long. Trimming removed 0 bases at V and 3 bases at J, with 9 bases between. Here the CDR3 reads CASSLVGQYTGELFF. Written as DNA, the CDR3 is TGCGCCAGCAGCTTGGTCGGACAATACACCGGGGAGCTGTTTTTT.

The chain links TRBV11-2 to TRBJ2-5; weak D call: TRBD2 (7 bases). The V end was cut by 3 bases, the J end by 1 base, with 12 bases between. Germline CDR1 SGHAT, CDR2 FQNNGV. This CDR3 has 15 residues. The CDR3 sequence is CASSLGGGGQETQYF. The CDR3 DNA follows: TGTGCCAGCAGCTTGGGGGGAGGGGGCCAAGAGACCCAGTACTTC. The full variable domain, its missing parts supplied by reference TRBV11-2 and TRBJ2-5, is EAGVAQSPRYKIIEKRQSVAFWCNPISGHATLYWYQQILGQGPKLLIQFQNNGVVDDSQLPKDRFSAERLKGVDSTLKIQPAKLEDSAVYLCASSLGGGGQETQYFGPGTRLLVL.

This rearrangement joins TRBV2 to TRBJ2-1; weak D call: TRBD2 (6 bases). This CDR3 spans 14 amino acids. Trimming removed 6 bases at V and 10 bases at J, with 19 bases between. Germline V lookup: CDR1 SNHLY, CDR2 FYNNEI. In DNA, the CDR3 is TGTGCCAGCAGCCCCCCTGAAGGGAGGAGGGAGCAGTTCTTC. This gives the protein CASSPPEGRREQFF.

The chain is built from TRBV5-4 and TRBJ1-4; possible D gene TRBD1, 6 bases. Germline V gene sequence: CDR1 SGHNT, CDR2 YYREEE (reference sequence). V gave up 3 bases and J gave up 8 bases, with 17 bases separating them. CDR3 size: 15 residues. Written as DNA, the CDR3 is TGTGCCAGCAGCTCCAAGGGGGAATCGCACGAAAAACTGTTTTTT. It translates to CASSSKGESHEKLFF. Full variable domain (missing parts from reference TRBV5-4 and TRBJ1-4): ETGVTQSPTHLIKTRGQQVTLRCSSQSGHNTVSWYQQALGQGPQFIFQYYREEENGRGNFPPRFSGLQFPNYSSELNVNALELDDSALYLCASSSKGESHEKLFFGSGTQLSVL.

The J gene is TRBJ1-2, the V gene TRBV7-9; no definite D call. Germline CDR1 and CDR2: SEHNR and FQNEAQ (reference sequence). The CDR3 spans 12 residues. Trimming removed 5 bases from V and 8 bases from J, with 12 bases in between. The CDR3 sequence is CASSPSRAGYTF. CDR3 DNA: TGTGCCAGCAGCCCTAGCAGAGCCGGCTACACCTTC. The variable domain in full, with the rest retrieved from reference TRBV7-9 and TRBJ1-2, is DTGVSQNPRHKITKRGQNVTFRCDPISEHNRLYWYRQTLGQGPEFLTYFQNEAQLEKSRLLSDRFSAERPKGSFSTLEIQRTEQGDSAMYLCASSPSRAGYTFGSGTRLTVV.

By sample fraction, this clone is medium-sized. The chain carries TRBV28 and TRBJ2-7; 11 positions match TRBD2. With V trimmed by 7 bases and J by 5 bases, 10 bases remained unmatched. The V gene's germline CDR1 is MDHEN and CDR2 SYDVKM. This CDR3 spans 15 amino acids. As DNA, the CDR3 is TGTGCCAGCACCCTGATAGCGGGAGGGAGCCACGAGCAGTACTTC. This sequence encodes CASTLIAGGSHEQYF.

This clone was recorded a few times. The V gene is TRBV6-4, the J gene TRBJ2-3; 11 bases are a match to TRBD2. Germline CDR1 is MRHNA and CDR2 is SNTAGT. V dropped 4 bases and J dropped 4; count of bases not matched to a gene: 1. The CDR3 loop spans 14 amino acids. In nucleotides, the CDR3 is TGTGCCAGCAGTGTAGCGGGAGGGCCAGATACGCAGTATTTT. This translates into CASSVAGGPDTQYF.

The chain uses TRBV7-9 and TRBJ2-7; 14 nucleotides line up with TRBD2. The junction had 2 bases not matched to a gene; V was cut back by 4 bases and J by 6 bases. The CDR3 totals 14 residues. Germline V CDR1 and CDR2: SEHNR, FQNEAQ (reference sequence). The CDR3 DNA reads TGTGCCAGCAGCTACGGACTAGCGGGAGGCGAGCAGTACTTC. Protein product: CASSYGLAGGEQYF.

The gene calls are TRBV19 and TRBJ1-5, with 7 bases lining up with TRBD1. This CDR3 is 12 amino acids long. Germline-derived CDR1 and CDR2 are LNHDA and SQIVND (reference sequence). Trimming took 10 bases from V and 4 from J; bases not matched to a gene: 4. CDR3: CATSGGNQPQHF. CDR3 sequence (DNA): TGTGCCACATCAGGGGGAAATCAGCCCCAGCATTTT.

The rearrangement joins TRBV6-6 to TRBJ2-7, with D perhaps TRBD1 (5 bases). The CDR3 runs to 16 residues. Germline V lookup: CDR1 MNHNY, CDR2 SVGAGI (reference sequence). Trimming removed 2 bases from V and 1 base from J, with 15 bases in between. The CDR3 protein is CASSYSGQSPSYEQYF. Written as DNA, the CDR3 is TGTGCCAGCAGTTACAGTGGACAATCCCCGTCCTACGAGCAGTACTTC.

The chain joins TRBV10-3 to TRBJ1-2; 7 bases align to TRBD1. Germline V lookup: CDR1 ENHRY, CDR2 SYGVKD. Trimming cost V 0 bases and J 4 bases; bases outside gene matches: 5. There are 15 residues in the CDR3. The CDR3 sequence: CAISESGAGGYGYTF. The CDR3 nucleotides are TGTGCCATCAGTGAGTCGGGGGCAGGGGGCTATGGCTACACCTTC.

The chain employs TRBV4-1 and TRBJ2-3; D gene unclear. The V gene lost 1 base and the J gene lost 5 bases, with 7 bases spanning the gap. CDR3 length: 13 amino acids. Germline values: CDR1 MGHRA, CDR2 YSYEKL. CDR3 residues: CASSQVVGDTQYF. DNA of the CDR3: TGCGCCAGCAGCCAAGTGGTAGGAGATACGCAGTATTTT.

The chain is built from TRBV25-1 and TRBJ1-4, with 9 nucleotides matching TRBD1. The CDR3 has 15 amino acids. V trimming: 8 bases; J trimming: 8 bases; junction bases outside the gene matches: 12. Germline CDR1 MGHDK, CDR2 SYGVNS. Here the CDR3 reads CASAEWGQGKEKLFF. The CDR3 region has the DNA TGTGCCAGCGCCGAGTGGGGACAGGGTAAAGAAAAACTGTTTTTT.

The chain employs TRBV11-2 and TRBJ2-7; a weak D match, TRBD2 (7 bases). The CDR3 runs to 16 residues. Germline V gene sequence: CDR1 SGHAT, CDR2 FQNNGV. Trimming cost V 5 bases and J 2 bases, with 19 bases left between them. DNA of the CDR3: TGTGCCAGCAGCGTCTACGGGGGGCCGATCGCCTACGAGCAGTACTTC. Amino acid sequence: CASSVYGGPIAYEQYF.

This clone was counted a single time. This rearrangement joins TRBV5-5 to TRBJ1-2; D is unresolved. The CDR3 spans 13 residues. Germline assignment: CDR1 SGHKS and CDR2 YYEKEE (reference sequence). Trimming left V 4 bases short and J 4 bases short, with 11 bases between. Written as DNA, the CDR3 is TGTGCCAGCAGCCCCGGAACGAGCTATGGCTACACCTTC. Translating it yields CASSPGTSYGYTF.